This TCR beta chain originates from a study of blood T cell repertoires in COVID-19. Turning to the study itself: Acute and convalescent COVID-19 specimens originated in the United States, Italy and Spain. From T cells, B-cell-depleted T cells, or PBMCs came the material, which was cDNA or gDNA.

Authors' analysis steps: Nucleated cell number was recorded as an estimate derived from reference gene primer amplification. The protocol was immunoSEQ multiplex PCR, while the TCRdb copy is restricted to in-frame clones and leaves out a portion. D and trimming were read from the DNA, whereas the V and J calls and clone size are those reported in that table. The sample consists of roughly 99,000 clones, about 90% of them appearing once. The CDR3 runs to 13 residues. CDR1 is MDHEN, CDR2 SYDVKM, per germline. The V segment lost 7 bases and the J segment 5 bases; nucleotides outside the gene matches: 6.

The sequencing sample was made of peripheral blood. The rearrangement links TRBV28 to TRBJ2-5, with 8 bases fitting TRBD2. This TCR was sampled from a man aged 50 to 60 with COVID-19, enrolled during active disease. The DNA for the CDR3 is TGTGCCAGCATGAAGGGCGGGAGGGAGACCCAGTACTTC. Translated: CASMKGGRETQYF.